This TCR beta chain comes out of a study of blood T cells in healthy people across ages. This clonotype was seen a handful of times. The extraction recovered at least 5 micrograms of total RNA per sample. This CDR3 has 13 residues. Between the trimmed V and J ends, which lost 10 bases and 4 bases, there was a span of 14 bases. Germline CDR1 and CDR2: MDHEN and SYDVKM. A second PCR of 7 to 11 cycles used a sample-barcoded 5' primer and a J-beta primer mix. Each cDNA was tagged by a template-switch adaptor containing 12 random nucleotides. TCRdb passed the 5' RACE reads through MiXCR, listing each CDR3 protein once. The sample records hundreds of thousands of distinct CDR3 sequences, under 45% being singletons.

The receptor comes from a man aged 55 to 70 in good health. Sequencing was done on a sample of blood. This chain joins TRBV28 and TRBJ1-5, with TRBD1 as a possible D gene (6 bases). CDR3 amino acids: CATQTGWNQPQHF. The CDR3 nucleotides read TGTGCCACCCAGACAGGCTGGAATCAGCCCCAGCATTTT. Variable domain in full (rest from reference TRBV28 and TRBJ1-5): DVKVTQSSRYLVKRTGEKVFLECVQDMDHENMFWYRQDPGLGLRLIYFSYDVKMKEKGDIPEGYSVSREKKERFSLILESASTNQTSMYLCATQTGWNQPQHFGDGTRLSIL.